This T cell receptor (beta chain) derives from a study of cytomegalovirus exposure and HLA in healthy donors. Across the study: Earlier, 200 million or so T cells were analyzed, and about 120 million unique TCR beta sequences were found among them.

Germline V gene lookup returns CDR1 SNHLY and CDR2 FYNNEI. Trimming cost V 7 bases and J 5 bases; bases outside gene matches: 10. The CDR3 extends over 15 amino acids. In the PCR, 60 Vbeta and 13 Jbeta primers were used. Some clones are missing from TCRdb's copy, which holds only in-frame ones; the method was immunoSEQ multiplex PCR. Of approximately 140,000 clones listed, 60% to 70% are singletons. Input material: PBMCs. The source is a woman aged 55-75 years in good health and CMV-seropositive. The chain employs TRBV2 and TRBJ2-5; 10 bases are shared with TRBD2. CDR3 sequence reads: CASTGGLAVGETQYF. The CDR3 DNA reads as TGTGCCAGCACCGGTGGACTAGCGGTGGGGGAGACCCAGTACTTC.